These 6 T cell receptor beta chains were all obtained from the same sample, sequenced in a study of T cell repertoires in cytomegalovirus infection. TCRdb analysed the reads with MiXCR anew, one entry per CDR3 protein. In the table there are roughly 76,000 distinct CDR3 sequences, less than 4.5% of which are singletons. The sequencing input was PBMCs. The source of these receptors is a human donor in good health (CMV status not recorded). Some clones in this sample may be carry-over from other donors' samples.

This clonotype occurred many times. CDR3 sequence: CASSPSLVVQGDTGELFF. CDR3 DNA: TGTGCCAGCAGCCCTTCCCTCGTCGTGCAGGGAGACACCGGGGAGCTGTTTTTT. V and J are TRBV12-3 or TRBV12-4 and TRBJ2-2; D may correspond to TRBD1 or TRBD2 (5 bases each). The V end was cut by 6 bases, the J end by 3 bases, with 23 bases between. This CDR3 has 18 amino acids.

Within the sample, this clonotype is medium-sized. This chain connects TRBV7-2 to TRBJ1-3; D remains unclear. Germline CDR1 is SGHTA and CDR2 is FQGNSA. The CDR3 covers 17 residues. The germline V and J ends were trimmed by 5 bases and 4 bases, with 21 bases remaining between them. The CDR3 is CASSIQTGPGSGNTIYF. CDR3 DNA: TGTGCCAGCAGCATACAGACGGGCCCGGGATCCGGAAACACCATATATTTT.

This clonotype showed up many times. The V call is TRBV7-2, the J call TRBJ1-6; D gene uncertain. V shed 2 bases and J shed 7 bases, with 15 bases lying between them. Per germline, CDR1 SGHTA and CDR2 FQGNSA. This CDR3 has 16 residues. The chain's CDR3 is CASSLFWPGSNSPLHF. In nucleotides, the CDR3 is TGTGCCAGCAGCTTATTTTGGCCGGGTTCCAATTCACCCCTCCACTTT.

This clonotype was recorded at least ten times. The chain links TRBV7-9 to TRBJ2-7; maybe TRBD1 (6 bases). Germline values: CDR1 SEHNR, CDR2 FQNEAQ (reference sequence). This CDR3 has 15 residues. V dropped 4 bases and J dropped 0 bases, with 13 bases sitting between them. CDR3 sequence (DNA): TGTGCCAGCAGCTACGGACAGCGGTCCTCCTACGAGCAGTACTTC. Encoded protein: CASSYGQRSSYEQYF.

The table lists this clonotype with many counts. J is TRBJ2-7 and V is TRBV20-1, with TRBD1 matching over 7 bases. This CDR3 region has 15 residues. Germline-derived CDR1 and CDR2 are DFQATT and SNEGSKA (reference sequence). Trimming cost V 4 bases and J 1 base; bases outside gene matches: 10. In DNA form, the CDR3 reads TGCAGTGCTAAGGCCAACGAGGGGGCTTCCTACGAGCAGTACTTC. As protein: CSAKANEGASYEQYF.

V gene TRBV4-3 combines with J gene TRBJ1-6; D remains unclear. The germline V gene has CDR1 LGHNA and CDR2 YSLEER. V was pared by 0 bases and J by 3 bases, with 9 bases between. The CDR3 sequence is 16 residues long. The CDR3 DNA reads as TGCGCCAGCAGCCAAGATCAGACGCGCTATAATTCACCCCTCCACTTT. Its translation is CASSQDQTRYNSPLHF.